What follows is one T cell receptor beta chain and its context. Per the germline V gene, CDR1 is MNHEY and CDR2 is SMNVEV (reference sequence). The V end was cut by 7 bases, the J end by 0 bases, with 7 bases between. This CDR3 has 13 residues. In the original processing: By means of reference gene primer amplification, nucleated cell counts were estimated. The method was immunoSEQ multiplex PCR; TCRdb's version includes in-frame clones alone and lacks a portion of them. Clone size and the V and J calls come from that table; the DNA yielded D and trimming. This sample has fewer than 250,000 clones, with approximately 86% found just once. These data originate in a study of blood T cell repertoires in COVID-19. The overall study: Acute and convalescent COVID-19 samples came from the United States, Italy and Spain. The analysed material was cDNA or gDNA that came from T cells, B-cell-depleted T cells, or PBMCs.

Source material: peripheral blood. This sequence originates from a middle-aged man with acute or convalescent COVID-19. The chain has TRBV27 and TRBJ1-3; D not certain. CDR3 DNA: TGTGCCAGCAAGAGTAGCTCTGGAAACACCATATATTTT. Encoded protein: CASKSSSGNTIYF.